This note documents a single T cell receptor (beta chain) sequence. Its target is not known. This entry comes from a study of cytomegalovirus exposure and HLA in healthy donors. Study-wide results and limits: Associated with cytomegalovirus, according to the listing, were 150 to 200 TCR beta chains. Specificity of three CMV-associated chains for CMV antigens was verified in vitro.

The PCR employed 60 Vbeta primers together with 13 Jbeta primers. The protocol was immunoSEQ multiplex PCR, while the TCRdb copy is restricted to in-frame clones and leaves out a portion. The sample data list 45,000 to 65,000 clones. This CDR3 is 13 amino acids long. The V segment lost 6 bases and the J segment 4 bases; nucleotides outside the gene matches: 1. Germline CDR1 is SQVTM and CDR2 is ANQGSEA. The V gene is TRBV29-1, the J gene TRBJ2-1, with TRBD2 matching over 12 bases. Material: PBMCs. The sequence was obtained from a man aged 18 to 30 in good health and CMV-seropositive. This CDR3 is CSVTSGRYNEQFF. CDR3 in DNA: TGCAGCGTAACTAGCGGGAGGTACAATGAGCAGTTCTTC.